This T cell receptor beta chain was recovered during a study of CD8+CD57+ T cells in acquired aplastic anemia. Study at large: DNA from sorted CD4+ and CD8+ cells averaged around 3.5 ug. Points from the study as a whole: Found in both controls and patients were some 31 CD8+ CDR3 sequences. Controls and patients did not differ significantly in CD8+ Simpson's diversity.

Turning to this clonotype: The antigen is unknown.

Researchers used genomic DNA as the template to profile TCR beta VDJ and CDR3. In TCRdb, the reads were re-called with MiXCR into one record per CDR3 protein. Seen here are 250,000 to 300,000 distinct CDR3 sequences, approximately 56% observed once, and the top ten hold roughly 8%. Germline V gene lookup returns CDR1 SNHLY and CDR2 FYNNEI. The trim removed 8 bases at V and 6 bases at J, leaving 7 bases unmatched. CDR3 length: 13 amino acids. This clonotype was sampled from a human donor with severe aplastic anemia or a healthy control (not recorded which). The material sequenced was sorted CD4+, CD8+, or CD8+CD57+ T cells (not recorded which) from PBMCs. The V gene is TRBV2, the J gene TRBJ2-7; TRBD1 matches at 10 bases. The CDR3 coding sequence is TGTGCCAGCGGGTCGGGGACAGGGGTCGAGCAGTACTTC. It translates to CASGSGTGVEQYF.